What follows is one TCR beta chain and its context. Its target is not known. Germline V gene data show CDR1 as MDHEN and CDR2 as SYDVKM. The CDR3 extends over 13 amino acids. V was shortened by 6 bases and J by 2 bases, with 10 bases between the two germline ends. This entry comes from a study of shared clonotypes between healthy human individuals. Study information: A couple of women and three men aged 18 to 49 made up the donors.

Overall study results and limits: In having few donors, the study represented limited genetic and exposure-history diversity. It was only blood that was sampled, and tissue repertoires likely differ.

The assay was immunoSEQ multiplex PCR, and TCRdb's table has in-frame clones only and misses some. The sample consists of nearly 500,000 clones, 76% of them appearing once. This sequence was found in a woman in her forties in good health. Some clones in this sample may be carry-over from other donors' samples. The rearrangement joins TRBV28 to TRBJ1-1; no clear D gene. Material: PBMCs. This CDR3 is CASSTTSNTEAFF. DNA of the CDR3: TGTGCCAGCAGCACCACCTCCAACACTGAAGCTTTCTTT.